These 2 T cell receptor beta chains were all obtained from the same sample, sequenced in a study of blood T cell repertoires in COVID-19. The table came from immunoSEQ multiplex PCR; TCRdb's copy has only in-frame clones and leaves some out. The sample records around 310,000 clones, 89% being singletons. What was sequenced was PBMCs or T cells enriched from blood (not recorded which). The receptors here all came from a woman under 40 who had recovered from COVID-19.

This chain uses TRBV7-2 with TRBJ1-5; D possibly corresponds to TRBD1 (5 bases). CDR3 length: 15 residues. Germline assignment: CDR1 SGHTA and CDR2 FQGNSA. Trimming pared 3 bases from V and 2 bases from J, leaving 11 bases between. CDR3 DNA: TGTGCCAGCAGCTTCCAGGGAGGCGGCAATCAGCCCCAGCATTTT. Its translation: CASSFQGGGNQPQHF.

To note about this clone: At the DNA level, this CDR3 is encoded by other sequences in the same sample as well. The V gene is TRBV19, the J gene TRBJ2-1; maybe TRBD1 (5 bases). Trimming pared 2 bases from V and 6 bases from J, leaving 5 bases between. The CDR3 extends over 12 amino acids. Germline-derived CDR1 and CDR2 are LNHDA and SQIVND (reference sequence). The CDR3 DNA sequence: TGTGCCAGTAGTATAAGGGGCAATGAGCAGTTCTTC. As protein: CASSIRGNEQFF.